What follows is one T cell receptor (beta chain) and its context. Its antigen is not identified. Data came from immunoSEQ multiplex PCR; TCRdb stores just in-frame clones and leaves some out. This table holds fewer than 180,000 clones, more than 85% found once. This sample was taken from a study of T cell responses to AZD1222 COVID-19 vaccine. Whole-study findings and limits: Spike was spanned by vaccine-associated CD4 TCRs, which were dominant at 160-218 and 743-854. The donor group comprised mostly white British people and more females; the analysis possibly underestimated clonal diversity.

This clonotype originated in an adult who received the AZD1222 COVID-19 vaccine. Sequenced here: peripheral blood, sampled 28 days after the second AZD1222 dose.

CDR3 sequence reads: CASSQWPRPSPIYEQYF. The CDR3 DNA reads as TGTGCCAGCAGCCAATGGCCTCGGCCCTCGCCGATCTACGAGCAGTACTTC. V and J are TRBV3-1 (or the pseudogene TRBV3-2) and TRBJ2-7; D call uncertain. This CDR3 has 17 amino acids. Germline V lookup: CDR1 LGHDT, CDR2 YNNKEL (reference sequence). V was pared by 2 bases and J by 3 bases, with 20 bases between.